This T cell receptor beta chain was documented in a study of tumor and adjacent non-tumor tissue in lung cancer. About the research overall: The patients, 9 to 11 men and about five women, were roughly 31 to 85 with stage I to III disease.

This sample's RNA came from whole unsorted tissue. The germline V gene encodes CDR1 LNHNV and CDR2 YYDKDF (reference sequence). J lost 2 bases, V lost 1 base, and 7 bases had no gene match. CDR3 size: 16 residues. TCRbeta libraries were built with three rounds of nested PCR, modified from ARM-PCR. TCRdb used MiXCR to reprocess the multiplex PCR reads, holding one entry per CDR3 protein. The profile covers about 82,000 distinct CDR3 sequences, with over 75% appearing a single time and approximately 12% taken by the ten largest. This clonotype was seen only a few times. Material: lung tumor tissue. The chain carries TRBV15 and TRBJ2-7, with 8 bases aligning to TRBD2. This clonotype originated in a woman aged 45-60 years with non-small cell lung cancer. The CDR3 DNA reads TGTGCCACCAGCAGAGTTATAGCGGGAATCCCCTACGAGCAGTACTTC. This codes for CATSRVIAGIPYEQYF.